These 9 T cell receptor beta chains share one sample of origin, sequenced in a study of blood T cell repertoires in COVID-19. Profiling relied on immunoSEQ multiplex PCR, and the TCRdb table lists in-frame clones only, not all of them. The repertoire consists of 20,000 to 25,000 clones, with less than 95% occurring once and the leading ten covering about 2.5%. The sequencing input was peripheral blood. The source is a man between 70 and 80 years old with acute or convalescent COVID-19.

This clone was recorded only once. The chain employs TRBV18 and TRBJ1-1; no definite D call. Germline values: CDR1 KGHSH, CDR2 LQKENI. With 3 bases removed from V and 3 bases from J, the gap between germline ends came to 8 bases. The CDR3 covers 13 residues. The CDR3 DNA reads TGTGCCAGCTCACCCGAGGCGTACACTGAAGCTTTCTTT. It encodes CASSPEAYTEAFF. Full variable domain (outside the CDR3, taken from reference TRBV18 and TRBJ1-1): NAGVMQNPRHLVRRRGQEARLRCSPMKGHSHVYWYRQLPEEGLKFMVYLQKENIIDESGMPKERFSAEFPKEGPSILRIQQVVRGDSAAYFCASSPEAYTEAFFGQGTRLTVV.

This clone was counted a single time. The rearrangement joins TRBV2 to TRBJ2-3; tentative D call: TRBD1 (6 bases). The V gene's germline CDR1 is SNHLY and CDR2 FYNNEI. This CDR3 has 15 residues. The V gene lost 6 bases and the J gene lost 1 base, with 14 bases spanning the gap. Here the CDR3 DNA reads TGTGCCAGCAGGCCCATGGCAGGGGGCACAGATACGCAGTATTTT. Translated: CASRPMAGGTDTQYF.

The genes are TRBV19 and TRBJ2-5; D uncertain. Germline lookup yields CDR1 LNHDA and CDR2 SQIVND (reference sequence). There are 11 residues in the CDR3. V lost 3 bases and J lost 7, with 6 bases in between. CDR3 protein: CASSMERTQYF. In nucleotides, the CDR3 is TGTGCCAGTAGTATGGAGAGGACCCAGTACTTC.

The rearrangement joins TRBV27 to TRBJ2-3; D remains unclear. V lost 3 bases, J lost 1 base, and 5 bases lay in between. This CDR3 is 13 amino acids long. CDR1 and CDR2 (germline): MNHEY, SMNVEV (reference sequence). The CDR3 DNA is TGTGCCAGCAGTTTCTATCGCACAGATACGCAGTATTTT. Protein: CASSFYRTDTQYF.

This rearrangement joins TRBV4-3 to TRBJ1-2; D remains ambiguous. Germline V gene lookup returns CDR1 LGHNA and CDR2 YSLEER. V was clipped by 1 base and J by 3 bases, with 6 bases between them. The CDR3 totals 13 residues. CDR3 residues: CASSQAVYYGYTF. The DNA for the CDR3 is TGCGCCAGCAGCCAAGCGGTCTACTATGGCTACACCTTC.

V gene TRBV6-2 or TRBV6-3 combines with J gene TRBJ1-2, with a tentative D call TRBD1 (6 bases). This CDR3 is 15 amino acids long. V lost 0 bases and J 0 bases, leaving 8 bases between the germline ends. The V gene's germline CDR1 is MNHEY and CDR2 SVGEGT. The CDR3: CASSYSQGANYGYTF. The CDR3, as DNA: TGTGCCAGCAGTTACTCACAGGGAGCTAACTATGGCTACACCTTC.

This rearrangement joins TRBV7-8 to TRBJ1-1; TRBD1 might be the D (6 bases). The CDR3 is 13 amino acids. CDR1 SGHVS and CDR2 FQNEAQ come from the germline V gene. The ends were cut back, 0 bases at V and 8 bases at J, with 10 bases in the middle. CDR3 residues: CASSLASGEEAFF. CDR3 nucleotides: TGTGCCAGCAGCTTAGCCTCAGGGGAAGAAGCTTTCTTT.

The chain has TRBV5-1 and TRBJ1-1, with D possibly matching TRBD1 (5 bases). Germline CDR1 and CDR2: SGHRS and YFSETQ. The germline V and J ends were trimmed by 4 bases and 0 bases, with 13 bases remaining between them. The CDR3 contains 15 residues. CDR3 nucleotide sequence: TGCGCCAGCAGCCCTCAGACAGACTTGAACACTGAAGCTTTCTTT. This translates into CASSPQTDLNTEAFF.

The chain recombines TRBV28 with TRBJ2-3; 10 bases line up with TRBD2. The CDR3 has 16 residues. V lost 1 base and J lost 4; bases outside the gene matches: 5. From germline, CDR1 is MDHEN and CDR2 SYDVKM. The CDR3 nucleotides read TGTGCCAGCAGTTTATCGAGCGGGGGGGCCCCAGATACGCAGTATTTT. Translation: CASSLSSGGAPDTQYF.